This T cell receptor beta chain was identified during a study of blood T cell repertoires in COVID-19. Study details: Acute-phase and convalescent COVID-19 samples originated in the United States, Italy and Spain. PBMCs, B-cell-depleted T cells, or T cells were the source of the cDNA or gDNA that made up the material.

J gave up 6 bases and V 0 bases, and 4 bases lay outside the gene matches. The germline V gene has CDR1 SGDLS and CDR2 YYNGEE. The CDR3 covers 14 residues. This clone was detected once. Original analysis: Estimates of nucleated cell counts were drawn from the amplification of reference gene primers. Generated by immunoSEQ multiplex PCR, the TCRdb table keeps only in-frame clones and is missing some. V, J and clone size are those of that table, while D and trimming were read from the DNA. The data contain around 230,000 clones, just under 85% of them singletons. What was sequenced was peripheral blood. The gene calls are TRBV9 and TRBJ1-2; 8 nucleotides line up with TRBD1. This TCR was recovered from a woman at least 80 years old with acute or convalescent COVID-19. CDR3 sequence reads: CASSVAGQAHGYTF. CDR3 nucleotides: TGTGCCAGCAGCGTAGCGGGACAGGCCCATGGCTACACCTTC.